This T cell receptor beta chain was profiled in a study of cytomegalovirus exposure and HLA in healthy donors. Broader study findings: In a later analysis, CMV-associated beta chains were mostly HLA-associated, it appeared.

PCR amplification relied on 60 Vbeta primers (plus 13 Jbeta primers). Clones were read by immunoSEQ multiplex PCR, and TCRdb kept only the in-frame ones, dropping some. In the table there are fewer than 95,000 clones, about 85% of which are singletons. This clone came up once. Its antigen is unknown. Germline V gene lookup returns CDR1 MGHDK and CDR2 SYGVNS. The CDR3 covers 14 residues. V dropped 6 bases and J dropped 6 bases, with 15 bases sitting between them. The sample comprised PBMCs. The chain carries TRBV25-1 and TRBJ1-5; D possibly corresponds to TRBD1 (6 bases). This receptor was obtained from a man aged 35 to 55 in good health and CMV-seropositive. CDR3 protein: CASRGAGDVQPQHF. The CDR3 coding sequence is TGTGCCAGCAGGGGGGCAGGGGACGTTCAGCCCCAGCATTTT. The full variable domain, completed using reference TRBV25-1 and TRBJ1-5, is EADIYQTPRYLVIGTGKKITLECSQTMGHDKMYWYQQDPGMELHLIHYSYGVNSTEKGDLSSESTVSRIRTEHFPLTLESARPSHTSQYLCASRGAGDVQPQHFGDGTRLSIL.